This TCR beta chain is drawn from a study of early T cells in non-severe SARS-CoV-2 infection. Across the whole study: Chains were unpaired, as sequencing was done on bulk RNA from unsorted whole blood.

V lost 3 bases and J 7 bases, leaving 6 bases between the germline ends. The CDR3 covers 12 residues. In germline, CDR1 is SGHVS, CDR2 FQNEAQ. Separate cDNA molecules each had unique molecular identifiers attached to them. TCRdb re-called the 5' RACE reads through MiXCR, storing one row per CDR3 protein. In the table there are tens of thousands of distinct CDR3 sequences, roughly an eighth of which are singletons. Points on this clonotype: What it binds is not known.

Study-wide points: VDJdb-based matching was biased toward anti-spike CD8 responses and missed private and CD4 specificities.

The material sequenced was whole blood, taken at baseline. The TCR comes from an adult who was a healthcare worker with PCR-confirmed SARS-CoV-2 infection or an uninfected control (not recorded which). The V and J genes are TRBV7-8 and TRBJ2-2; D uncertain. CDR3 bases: TGTGCCAGCAGCTTCCGAGGCGGGGAGCTGTTTTTT. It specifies CASSFRGGELFF.